These 29 T cell receptor beta chains were sequenced from one sample in a study of shared clonotypes between healthy human individuals. The table came from immunoSEQ multiplex PCR; TCRdb's copy has only in-frame clones and leaves some out. This table holds about 2.3 million clones, 80% to 95% found once. The sample taken for sequencing was naive CD4+ T cells from PBMCs. Subset in this sample: CD45RA+ positively selected. The receptors here all came from a man between 18 and 29 years old in good health. Some clones in this sample may be carry-over from other donors' samples.

This rearrangement joins TRBV5-1 to TRBJ1-1; 11 bases fit TRBD1. This CDR3 region has 19 residues. With V trimmed by 4 bases and J by 0 bases, 14 bases remained unmatched. The germline gives CDR1 SGHRS, CDR2 YFSETQ. The CDR3: CASSMGQGVFVGLNTEAFF. The CDR3 coding sequence is TGCGCCAGCAGCATGGGACAGGGGGTATTCGTGGGCTTGAACACTGAAGCTTTCTTT.

This clone was seen a single time. The chain carries TRBV7-9 and TRBJ1-4, with 8 bases lining up with TRBD1. The length of the CDR3 is 15 residues. Trimming removed 5 bases from V and 5 bases from J; junction bases left unmatched: 7. Germline CDR1 and CDR2: SEHNR and FQNEAQ (reference sequence). Written as DNA, the CDR3 is TGTGCCAGCAGCCCGGACAGGGATAAAAATGAAAAACTGTTTTTT. Translating gives CASSPDRDKNEKLFF. The entire variable domain, with the rest obtained from reference TRBV7-9 and TRBJ1-4, is as follows: DTGVSQNPRHKITKRGQNVTFRCDPISEHNRLYWYRQTLGQGPEFLTYFQNEAQLEKSRLLSDRFSAERPKGSFSTLEIQRTEQGDSAMYLCASSPDRDKNEKLFFGSGTQLSVL.

V is TRBV30 and J is TRBJ1-5; possibly TRBD1 for D (5 bases). V was clipped by 8 bases and J by 5 bases, with 19 bases between them. The CDR3 totals 14 residues. Germline values: CDR1 GTSNPN, CDR2 SVGIG (reference sequence). The CDR3 DNA reads as TGTGCCGTCGGCAGGGAGACGAGAGATCAGCCCCAGCATTTT. Its protein is CAVGRETRDQPQHF.

This clone was seen a few times. The chain has TRBV9 and TRBJ1-5, with TRBD1 as a possible D gene (6 bases). The length of the CDR3 is 15 residues. Between the trimmed V and J ends, which lost 4 bases and 6 bases, there was a span of 17 bases. The germline V gene has CDR1 SGDLS and CDR2 YYNGEE. The CDR3 sequence is CASSPLGTQGQPQHF. In nucleotides, the CDR3 is TGTGCCAGCAGCCCCTTGGGGACACAGGGTCAGCCCCAGCATTTT.

This clone was picked up one time. The gene calls are TRBV28 and TRBJ2-2, with TRBD1 matching 9 bases. The V and J ends lost 6 bases and 6 bases, in that order; junction bases with no gene match: 11. Looked up from germline, CDR1 is MDHEN and CDR2 is SYDVKM. The CDR3 is 16 amino acids. CDR3 nucleotides: TGTGCCAGCAGCTGGGCCGGGACAGGGACCGCCGGGGAGCTGTTTTTT. This encodes CASSWAGTGTAGELFF.

As for this clone: Other DNA sequences within the sample encode an identical CDR3. J is TRBJ2-2 and V is TRBV6-5; TRBD2 is a possible D gene (5 bases). V lost 6 bases to trimming and J lost 6 bases, with 8 bases between them. CDR1 and CDR2 from the germline V gene are MNHEY and SVGAGI. The CDR3 is 12 residues long. The chain's CDR3 is CASSPGAGELFF. The CDR3 nucleotides read TGTGCCAGCAGCCCCGGGGCCGGGGAGCTGTTTTTT.

This clone was observed a single time. The chain recombines TRBV28 with TRBJ1-2; D perhaps matches TRBD1 (5 bases). V lost 6 bases and J lost 2, with 19 bases in between. This CDR3 is built from 16 residues. Germline-derived CDR1 and CDR2 are MDHEN and SYDVKM. The CDR3 sequence: CASRLGGTGKNYGYTF. CDR3 coding DNA: TGTGCCAGCAGGTTGGGGGGGACGGGGAAAAACTATGGCTACACCTTC.

This clone was picked up one time. J is TRBJ1-1 and V is TRBV28; perhaps TRBD1 as D (5 bases). The CDR3 spans 15 residues. With 6 bases removed from V and 4 bases from J, the gap between germline ends came to 18 bases. Looked up from germline, CDR1 is MDHEN and CDR2 is SYDVKM. CDR3 in amino acids: CASSVRGTASTEAFF. Here the CDR3 DNA reads TGTGCCAGCAGCGTTAGGGGAACAGCCTCCACTGAAGCTTTCTTT.

About this clone itself: Different DNA sequences within this sample yield the same CDR3. The chain combines TRBV29-1 with TRBJ1-1; D gene uncertain. V was trimmed by 6 bases and J by 1 base, leaving 6 bases between them. From germline, CDR1 is SQVTM and CDR2 ANQGSEA. This CDR3 is 11 amino acids long. The CDR3 nucleotides read TGCAGCGTAAAGCGGAACACTGAAGCTTTCTTT. It is translated as CSVKRNTEAFF.

This chain links TRBV7-5 with TRBJ1-5. TRBV7-5 is reported as a pseudogene. This CDR3 is 18 amino acids long. CDR3 amino acids: CVRSLELLRRWGNQPQHF. The CDR3 DNA reads as TGTGTCAGAAGCTTAGAACTCCTACGGCGGTGGGGCAATCAGCCCCAGCATTTT.

CDR3 nucleotide sequence: TGTGCCAGCAGTTTTAGTCGCAATCAGCCCCAGCATTTT. Encoded protein: CASSFSRNQPQHF. This rearrangement joins TRBV27 to TRBJ1-5; the D is unclear. CDR3 length: 13 residues. Trimming left V 3 bases short and J 2 bases short, with 5 bases between. From germline, CDR1 is MNHEY and CDR2 SMNVEV (reference sequence).

This sequence joins TRBV5-4 and TRBJ2-6; perhaps TRBD1 as D (5 bases). Trimming took off 5 bases at V and 2 bases at J, with 11 bases between the two ends. Germline values: CDR1 SGHNT, CDR2 YYREEE (reference sequence). The CDR3 runs to 15 residues. CDR3 nucleotides: TGTGCCAGCAGTCTACAGGAACCTGGGGCCAACGTCCTGACTTTC. This sequence encodes CASSLQEPGANVLTF.

V usage is TRBV7-2 and J usage is TRBJ2-7; no clear D gene. The CDR3 totals 14 residues. Germline V lookup: CDR1 SGHTA, CDR2 FQGNSA. Trimming took 1 base from V and 6 from J, leaving 13 bases between them. In DNA, the CDR3 is TGTGCCAGCAGCTTAGGGGTGAGTTGGTCCGAGCAGTACTTC. It specifies CASSLGVSWSEQYF.

The CDR3 sequence: CSVARAPPDTQYF. As DNA, the CDR3 is TGCAGCGTTGCGCGGGCCCCCCCAGATACGCAGTATTTT. The chain is built from TRBV29-1 and TRBJ2-3; tentative D call: TRBD2 (5 bases). Looked up from germline, CDR1 is SQVTM and CDR2 is ANQGSEA. V was shortened by 4 bases and J by 4 bases, with 12 bases between the two germline ends. This CDR3 spans 13 amino acids.

The chain joins TRBV7-9 to TRBJ1-5; possible D gene TRBD1, 5 bases. V was pared by 5 bases and J by 1 base, with 9 bases between. The V gene's germline CDR1 is SEHNR and CDR2 FQNEAQ (reference sequence). CDR3 length: 14 amino acids. The CDR3 DNA follows: TGTGCCAGCAGCACTTGGGACAGCAATCAGCCCCAGCATTTT. Residues: CASSTWDSNQPQHF.

The chain carries TRBV28 and TRBJ1-2; D call uncertain. Germline V CDR1 and CDR2: MDHEN, SYDVKM. The CDR3 runs 14 residues. Trimming took 4 bases from V and 8 from J, leaving 17 bases between them. DNA of the CDR3: TGTGCCAGCAGTTCCCCTGCCTCCTCCAAGGGCTACACCTTC. It encodes CASSSPASSKGYTF.

In this sample, this clone turned up once. The chain carries TRBV13 and TRBJ2-4; D perhaps matches TRBD1 (5 bases). The CDR3 has 13 amino acids. Germline values: CDR1 PRHDT, CDR2 FYEKMQ (reference sequence). V was cut by 5 bases and J by 5 bases, with 10 bases left in between. DNA for the CDR3: TGTGCCAGCAGCCCCCCCAGGGAAAACATTCAGTACTTC. Translated, it gives CASSPPRENIQYF.

The chain recombines TRBV2 with TRBJ2-7; D is perhaps TRBD2 (6 bases). Germline assignment: CDR1 SNHLY and CDR2 FYNNEI. V dropped 1 base and J dropped 5 bases, with 12 bases sitting between them. The CDR3 contains 14 residues. CDR3 protein: CASSEVTPGDEQYF. CDR3 nucleotides: TGTGCCAGCAGTGAAGTCACCCCGGGGGACGAGCAGTACTTC. Full variable domain (rest looked up from reference TRBV2 and TRBJ2-7): EPEVTQTPSHQVTQMGQEVILRCVPISNHLYFYWYRQILGQKVEFLVSFYNNEISEKSEIFDDQFSVERPDGSNFTLKIRSTKLEDSAMYFCASSEVTPGDEQYFGPGTRLTVT.

The chain links TRBV30 to TRBJ2-7; 7 nucleotides align to TRBD2. After removal of 1 base from V and 6 bases from J, the junction contained 3 bases not matched to a gene. Looked up from germline, CDR1 is GTSNPN and CDR2 is SVGIG (reference sequence). The CDR3 is 12 amino acids. CDR3 in amino acids: CAWSELAFEQYF. The CDR3 bases are TGTGCCTGGAGTGAACTAGCGTTCGAGCAGTACTTC.

The chain recombines TRBV10-3 with TRBJ1-2; tentatively, D is TRBD1 (6 bases). The CDR3 has 15 residues. CDR1 ENHRY and CDR2 SYGVKD come from the germline V gene. Trimming took 5 bases from V and 7 from J, leaving 20 bases between them. CDR3 DNA sequence: TGTGCCATCAGTCCAAGGGACAAAGGAATCGGTGGCTACACCTTC. As protein: CAISPRDKGIGGYTF.

The rearrangement links TRBV7-2 to TRBJ2-6; D call uncertain. Germline V gene lookup returns CDR1 SGHTA and CDR2 FQGNSA. The CDR3 has 14 amino acids. Trimming left V 5 bases short and J 2 bases short, with 7 bases between. The DNA for the CDR3 is TGTGCCAGCAGCCTCAGGACTGGGGCCAACGTCCTGACTTTC. Protein sequence: CASSLRTGANVLTF. Complete variable domain (other parts from reference TRBV7-2 and TRBJ2-6): GAGVSQSPSNKVTEKGKDVELRCDPISGHTALYWYRQSLGQGLEFLIYFQGNSAPDKSGLPSDRFSAERTGGSVSTLTIQRTQQEDSAVYLCASSLRTGANVLTFGAGSRLTVL.

Turning to this clone: The same CDR3 is also encoded by other DNA sequences in this sample. The V call is TRBV28, the J call TRBJ1-1; no definite D call. The germline CDR1 and CDR2 sequences are MDHEN and SYDVKM. Trimming removed 6 bases from V and 8 bases from J, with 10 bases in between. The CDR3 loop spans 11 amino acids. The CDR3 coding sequence is TGTGCCAGCAGCCTCCGCGGGGAAGCTTTCTTT. Its translation is CASSLRGEAFF.

This clone was detected only once. This chain connects TRBV28 to TRBJ2-7; TRBD1 matches at 8 bases. Trimming at V came to 2 bases and at J to 2 bases, leaving 2 bases not matched to a gene. Germline V lookup: CDR1 MDHEN, CDR2 SYDVKM. This CDR3 contains 14 residues. The CDR3 here is CASSLHRGTYEQYF. In nucleotides, the CDR3 is TGTGCCAGCAGTTTACACAGGGGGACCTACGAGCAGTACTTC.

The chain couples TRBV9 to TRBJ2-5, with D possibly matching TRBD1 (6 bases). The CDR3 is 15 residues long. With 3 bases removed from V and 5 bases from J, the gap between germline ends came to 17 bases. The germline gives CDR1 SGDLS, CDR2 YYNGEE. CDR3: CASSGRGIGVETQYF. The CDR3, as DNA: TGTGCCAGCAGCGGAAGGGGGATCGGGGTGGAGACCCAGTACTTC.

The chain couples TRBV27 to TRBJ2-3; possibly TRBD2 for D (6 bases). Germline V gene data show CDR1 as MNHEY and CDR2 as SMNVEV (reference sequence). V lost 5 bases and J lost 4, with 16 bases in between. This CDR3 has 15 amino acids. The CDR3 DNA follows: TGTGCCAGCAGTCCTCGGGAGCTTACGTCAGATACGCAGTATTTT. Encoded protein: CASSPRELTSDTQYF.

V gene TRBV6-1 combines with J gene TRBJ2-7, with D possibly TRBD2 on 5 matching bases. Germline V lookup: CDR1 MNHNS, CDR2 SASEGT. This CDR3 is 13 amino acids long. Trimming took off 2 bases at V and 5 bases at J, with 10 bases between the two ends. CDR3 loop: CASSEPGFNEQYF. CDR3 DNA: TGTGCCAGCAGTGAACCGGGGTTCAACGAGCAGTACTTC.

The chain couples TRBV30 to TRBJ1-1; 8 positions agree with TRBD1. The germline CDR1 and CDR2 sequences are GTSNPN and SVGIG (reference sequence). The CDR3 spans 15 residues. The V gene end was trimmed by 1 base and the J gene end by 2 bases; junction bases not matched to a gene: 6. The CDR3 DNA reads TGTGCCTGGAGTGCCTGGACAGGGATCAACACTGAAGCTTTCTTT. It translates to CAWSAWTGINTEAFF. The whole variable domain, remainder taken from reference TRBV30 and TRBJ1-1, is SQTIHQWPATLVQPVGSPLSLECTVEGTSNPNLYWYRQAAGRGLQLLFYSVGIGQISSEVPQNLSASRPQDRQFILSSKKLLLSDSGFYLCAWSAWTGINTEAFFGQGTRLTVV.

In regard to this clone: Other nucleotide sequences in the sample specify the same CDR3. V is TRBV18 and J is TRBJ2-2; D not resolved. Trimming took 2 bases from V and 5 from J, leaving 6 bases between them. The CDR3 is made up of 13 amino acids. Germline V gives CDR1 KGHSH, CDR2 LQKENI. CDR3 protein: CASSPRPTGELFF. CDR3 DNA sequence: TGTGCCAGCTCACCAAGGCCTACCGGGGAGCTGTTTTTT.

A word on this clone: This CDR3 is also generated by other DNA sequences in the sample. V gene TRBV5-1 combines with J gene TRBJ2-1; no definite D call. The CDR3 sequence is 15 residues long. V lost 0 bases and J lost 2, with 9 bases in between. Germline V gene lookup returns CDR1 SGHRS and CDR2 YFSETQ. CDR3 nucleotide sequence: TGCGCCAGCAGCTTGGTCGCTGGAGCCTACAATGAGCAGTTCTTC. It is translated as CASSLVAGAYNEQFF.